This T cell receptor (beta chain) was sequenced in a study of persistence of HIV-infected CD4 T cells. Lysates of CMV-infected fibroblasts at approximately 10 ug/mL stimulated these cells. Memory cells lacking CD40L and CD69 with high CD45RO were sorted. This was the immunoSEQ version 4 assay in survey mode. Clones were read by immunoSEQ multiplex PCR, and TCRdb kept only the in-frame ones, dropping some. The repertoire holds fewer than 40,000 clones, with 80% to 90% as singletons. On this clone itself: As yet, its antigen is unknown.

The CDR3 consists of 16 residues. J was trimmed by 5 bases and V by 1 base; bases with no gene match: 8. Germline V gene data show CDR1 as MNHEY and CDR2 as SVGEGT. The receptor's source is an adult man with HIV who was CMV-seropositive. The material sequenced was CD4+ T cells sorted from PBMCs after approximately 20-hour stimulation, taken from a patient who received antiretroviral therapy. V and J are TRBV6-2 or TRBV6-3 and TRBJ2-5; 9 bases align to TRBD1. DNA for the CDR3: TGTGCCAGCAGTTACTACGGGACAGGGCCACAGGAGACCCAGTACTTC. As protein: CASSYYGTGPQETQYF.